Each of the 4 T cell receptor beta chains below was sequenced from the same sample in a study of radiotherapy plus CTLA-4 blockade in lung cancer. Only in-frame clones appear in the TCRdb table, and some are missing; sequencing was by immunoSEQ multiplex PCR. The sample records 85,000 to 100,000 clones, around 84% being singletons. Sequencing was performed on peripheral blood, taken from a patient treated with radiotherapy plus ipilimumab. The receptors shown here come from a human donor with non-small cell lung cancer that progressed on radiotherapy plus ipilimumab.

The chain uses TRBV28 and TRBJ2-5; 11 nucleotides line up with TRBD2. Losses at the gene ends were 6 bases for V and 4 bases for J; bases not matched to a gene: 4. Germline CDR1 MDHEN, CDR2 SYDVKM. CDR3 size: 14 residues. The CDR3 DNA sequence: TGTGCCAGCAGCGGACTAGCGGGCTTAGAGACCCAGTACTTC. This gives the protein CASSGLAGLETQYF.

V usage is TRBV7-2 and J usage is TRBJ1-2; TRBD1 is a possible D gene (6 bases). The CDR3 is 14 residues long. The germline V gene has CDR1 SGHTA and CDR2 FQGNSA. V lost 8 bases, J lost 4 bases, and 17 bases lay in between. CDR3 loop: CASAIVGQLYGYTF. The DNA for the CDR3 is TGTGCCAGCGCTATCGTAGGACAGCTCTATGGCTACACCTTC.

The CDR3 sequence is CASSRGDGQETQYF. In DNA form, the CDR3 reads TGTGCCAGCAGCCGGGGAGATGGTCAAGAGACCCAGTACTTC. V gene TRBV4-2 combines with J gene TRBJ2-5; D is perhaps TRBD2 (5 bases). This CDR3 spans 14 amino acids. V was trimmed by 4 bases and J by 2 bases, leaving 11 bases between them. CDR1 and CDR2 (germline): LGHNA, YNFKEQ.

The chain combines TRBV7-2 with TRBJ1-5; the D gene is possibly TRBD1 (5 bases). The length of the CDR3 is 14 residues. Trimming cost V 1 base and J 4 bases, with 8 bases left between them. The V gene's germline CDR1 is SGHTA and CDR2 FQGNSA. The CDR3 region is CASSLGQLNQPQHF. CDR3 bases: TGTGCCAGCAGCTTAGGACAGCTTAATCAGCCCCAGCATTTT.